The 4 T cell receptor beta chains presented below share a single source sample, sequenced in a study of cytomegalovirus exposure and HLA in healthy donors. The PCR had 60 Vbeta and 13 Jbeta primers. The assay was immunoSEQ multiplex PCR, and TCRdb's table has in-frame clones only and misses some. The sample comprises about 170,000 clones, more than 75% of which are singletons, and over 2.5% rests with the top ten. Sample: PBMCs. These receptors came from a man aged 25-45 years in good health and CMV-seropositive.

The chain carries TRBV19 and TRBJ2-4, with D possibly matching TRBD2 (6 bases). Germline V gene data show CDR1 as LNHDA and CDR2 as SQIVND (reference sequence). V was pared by 3 bases and J by 1 base, with 13 bases between. CDR3 length: 16 amino acids. CDR3 in DNA: TGTGCCAGTAGTATTTACCGGGAGAGGGCCAAAAACATTCAGTACTTC. It codes for CASSIYRERAKNIQYF.

This chain uses TRBV27 with TRBJ1-2; 7 bases line up with TRBD1. This CDR3 spans 12 amino acids. After removal of 3 bases from V and 7 bases from J, the junction contained 2 bases not matched to a gene. Germline assignment: CDR1 MNHEY and CDR2 SMNVEV (reference sequence). CDR3: CASSFEGAGYTF. The CDR3 coding sequence is TGTGCCAGCAGTTTTGAGGGGGCTGGCTACACCTTC.

This clone has just a few counts. The chain couples TRBV5-8 to TRBJ1-2; 11 bases map to TRBD1. CDR3 length: 13 residues. The V segment lost 5 bases and the J segment 4 bases; nucleotides outside the gene matches: 1. CDR1 SGHTS and CDR2 YDEGEE come from the germline V gene. The CDR3 spells CASRGTGGYGYTF. CDR3 DNA sequence: TGTGCCAGCAGAGGGACAGGGGGCTATGGCTACACCTTC.

This sequence joins TRBV12-2 and TRBJ2-7; the table's D call, TRBD2, has no DNA check behind it. TRBV12-2 is a pseudogene. The CDR3 spans 15 residues. CDR3 nucleotide sequence: TGTGCAAGTCGCACCCCCGGGACTAGCGGTTACGAGCAGTACGTC. Its protein product is CASRTPGTSGYEQYV.